The following is a T cell receptor (beta chain) sequence with its context. The protocol was immunoSEQ multiplex PCR, while the TCRdb copy is restricted to in-frame clones and leaves out a portion. The sample includes approximately 300,000 clones, less than 85% of them seen just once. Germline V gene data show CDR1 as SGHAT and CDR2 as FQNNGV. This CDR3 has 14 amino acids. The ends were cut back, 0 bases at V and 6 bases at J, with 11 bases in the middle. The data were obtained in a study of blood T cell repertoires in COVID-19. Participant-reported clinical history was the basis for cohort assignment. Exposed study participants had met a COVID-19 case within 2 weeks before entry.

The TCR was taken from a woman aged 25 to 45 who had been exposed to COVID-19. The sequenced material came from PBMCs or T cells enriched from blood (not recorded which). V is TRBV11-2 and J is TRBJ1-2; D gene uncertain. The CDR3 is CASSLDGQVHGYTF. The CDR3 DNA reads TGTGCCAGCAGCTTAGATGGGCAGGTCCATGGCTACACCTTC. The full variable domain, rest sourced from reference TRBV11-2 and TRBJ1-2, is EAGVAQSPRYKIIEKRQSVAFWCNPISGHATLYWYQQILGQGPKLLIQFQNNGVVDDSQLPKDRFSAERLKGVDSTLKIQPAKLEDSAVYLCASSLDGQVHGYTFGSGTRLTVV.